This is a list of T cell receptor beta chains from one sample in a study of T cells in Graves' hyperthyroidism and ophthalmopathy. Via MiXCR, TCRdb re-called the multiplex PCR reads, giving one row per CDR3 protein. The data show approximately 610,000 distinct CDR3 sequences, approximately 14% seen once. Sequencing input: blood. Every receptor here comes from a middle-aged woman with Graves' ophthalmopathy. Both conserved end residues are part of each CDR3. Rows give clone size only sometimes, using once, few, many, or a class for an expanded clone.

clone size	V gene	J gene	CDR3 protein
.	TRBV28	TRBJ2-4	CASSSETLGQTSAKNIQYF
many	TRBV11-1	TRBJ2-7	CASSFTGGLATYEQYF
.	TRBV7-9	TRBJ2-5	CASSPSGQGETQYF
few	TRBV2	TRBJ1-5	CASNSDSSNQPQHF
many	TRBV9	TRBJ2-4	CASSSGHAGNIQYF
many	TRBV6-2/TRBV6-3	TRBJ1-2	CASRMRTANYGYTF
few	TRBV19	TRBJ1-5	CASSSSGTGGGQPQHF
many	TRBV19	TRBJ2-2	CASLGLAGGSVTGELFF
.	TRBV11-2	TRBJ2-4	CASSIIRRDIQYF
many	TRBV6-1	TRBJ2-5	CASSGERLAGGPGETQYF
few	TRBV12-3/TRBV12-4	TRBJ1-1	CASSLFSDTEAFF
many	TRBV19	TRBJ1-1	CASRQGHTEAFF
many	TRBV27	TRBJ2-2	CASSLGTGIGELFF
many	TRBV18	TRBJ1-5	CASSPGVDQPQHF
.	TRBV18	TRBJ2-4	CASSRAGRVAKNIQYF
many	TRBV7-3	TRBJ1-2	CASSDGGSNYGYTF
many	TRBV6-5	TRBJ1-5	CASSYSIRGDSRWPQHF
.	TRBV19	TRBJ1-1	CASSKPTYGLSEAFF
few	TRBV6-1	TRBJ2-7	CASSSVKGGHSYEQYF
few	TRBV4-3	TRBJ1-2	CASSQENRPYGYTF
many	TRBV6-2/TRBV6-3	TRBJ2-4	CASRPSGRPRENIQYF
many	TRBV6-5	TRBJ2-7	CATSRDSRSYEQYF
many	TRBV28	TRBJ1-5	CASNYRGGGQPQHF
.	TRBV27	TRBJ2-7	CASGLRPGLAGVEQYF
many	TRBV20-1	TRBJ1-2	CSAPDSYYGYTF
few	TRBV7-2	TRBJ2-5	CASSFQSGVEETQYF
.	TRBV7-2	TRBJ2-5	CASSLGAGWETQYF
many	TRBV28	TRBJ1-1	CASSFQRVTEAFF
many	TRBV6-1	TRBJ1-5	CASSEGRSQPQHF
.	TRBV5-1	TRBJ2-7	CASSQGTIDYEQYF
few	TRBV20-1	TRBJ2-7	CSAEYPGPSASFF
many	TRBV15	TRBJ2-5	CATSREGGLLETQYF
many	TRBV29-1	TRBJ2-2	CSAEDGRGRGNTGELFF
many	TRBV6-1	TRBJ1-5	CASRTGGGQPQHF
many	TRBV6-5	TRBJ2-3	CASSHSGTDTQYF
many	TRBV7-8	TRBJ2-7	CASSARGRYGDEQYF
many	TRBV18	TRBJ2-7	CASSPGPTGPYEQYF
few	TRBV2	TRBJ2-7	CAGGPGTYEQYF
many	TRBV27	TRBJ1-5	CARKAEPNDQPQHF
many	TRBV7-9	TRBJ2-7	CASSLETHRYEQYF
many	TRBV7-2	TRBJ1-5	CASSSRRHNQPQHF
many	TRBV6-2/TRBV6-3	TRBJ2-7	CASSLDRGYLDYEQYF